The clone carrying this T cell receptor beta chain was counted only a few times. Its antigen is undetermined. This specimen comes from a study of CD8 T cells in ankylosing spondylitis. V was clipped by 1 base and J by 5 bases; unmatched bases: 6. CDR1 SGHRS and CDR2 YFSETQ come from the germline V gene. This CDR3 spans 15 amino acids. Study outcomes and limitations: Matched synovial fluid from ankylosing spondylitis patients was reported to be enriched for disease-linked clones. Prior work had noted some motif variants in reactive arthritis blood and synovial fluid. Typical of ankylosing spondylitis blood, it appeared, was a TCR beta motif of eight highly homologous variants.

Generation of TCR beta libraries employed quantitative 5'-RACE incorporating molecular barcodes. Using its own MiXCR run on the 5' RACE reads, TCRdb lists one record per CDR3 protein. There are some 350,000 distinct CDR3 sequences in the sample; roughly 14% occur only once, and around 0.99% lies in the top ten. Source material: blood, either unsorted or a sorted T cell fraction (not recorded which). The V gene is TRBV5-1, the J gene TRBJ2-5, with TRBD2 identical over 9 bases. This TCR derives from a male donor with ankylosing spondylitis or in good health (not recorded which). CDR3 bases: TGCGCCAGCAGCTTGACTAGCGGGTCGGAGGAGACCCAGTACTTC. It encodes CASSLTSGSEETQYF. Drawing the rest from reference TRBV5-1 and TRBJ2-5, the complete variable domain is KAGVTQTPRYLIKTRGQQVTLSCSPISGHRSVSWYQQTPGQGLQFLFEYFSETQRNKGNFPGRFSGRQFSNSRSEMNVSTLELGDSALYLCASSLTSGSEETQYFGPGTRLLVL.